This T cell receptor (beta chain) was documented in a study of CD8 T cells in Susac syndrome. With random hexamers, roughly 0.45 to 1 ug RNA was reverse transcribed. TCRdb recomputed calls from the immunoSEQ multiplex PCR reads with MiXCR, one row per CDR3 protein. This repertoire shows under 200,000 distinct CDR3 sequences, 85% to 95% found once; its top ten account for approximately 0.11%. TEMRA cells were enriched by FACS, while CD8+ and CD4+ T cells were obtained through a negative isolation that was performed magnetically. Trimming shortened V by 0 bases and J by 5 bases, and 16 bases separated the two germline ends. In germline, CDR1 is KGHSH, CDR2 LQKENI. This CDR3 has 16 residues.

The chain links TRBV18 to TRBJ2-5, with D possibly matching TRBD2 (6 bases). The TCR sequence derives from a human donor with Susac syndrome. Specimen: CD4+ T cells from PBMCs. The CDR3 spells CASSPPKTSAGETQYF. In nucleotides, the CDR3 is TGTGCCAGCTCACCACCTAAGACTAGTGCTGGGGAGACCCAGTACTTC.